The sequence of this T cell receptor beta chain was determined in a study of radiation and T cells in renal cell carcinoma. The table came from immunoSEQ multiplex PCR; TCRdb's copy has only in-frame clones and leaves some out. There are about 130,000 clones in the sample; 88% occur only once, and approximately 5.8% lies in the top ten. Trimming removed 6 bases at V and 10 bases at J, with 19 bases between. The CDR3 is 15 residues long. Germline loops: CDR1 MGHDK, CDR2 SYGVNS. Indicated time point: blood 2 weeks post-SBRT. Noted treatment: 15 Gy SBRT to primary tumor, nephrectomy 4 weeks later. Study results and caveats: From baseline, blood top tumor clonotypes peaked at 2 weeks post-radiation.

As for this clone: The antigen is not known.

The clonotype comes from a woman in her seventies with renal cell carcinoma. Sequencing used blood, obtained from a patient whose treatment included radiotherapy and nephrectomy. The genes are TRBV25-1 and TRBJ1-6; D gene ambiguous. The CDR3 nucleotides are TGTGCCAGCAGAACCTCCGCCGGGGTAATATCACCCCTCCACTTT. Translating gives CASRTSAGVISPLHF.